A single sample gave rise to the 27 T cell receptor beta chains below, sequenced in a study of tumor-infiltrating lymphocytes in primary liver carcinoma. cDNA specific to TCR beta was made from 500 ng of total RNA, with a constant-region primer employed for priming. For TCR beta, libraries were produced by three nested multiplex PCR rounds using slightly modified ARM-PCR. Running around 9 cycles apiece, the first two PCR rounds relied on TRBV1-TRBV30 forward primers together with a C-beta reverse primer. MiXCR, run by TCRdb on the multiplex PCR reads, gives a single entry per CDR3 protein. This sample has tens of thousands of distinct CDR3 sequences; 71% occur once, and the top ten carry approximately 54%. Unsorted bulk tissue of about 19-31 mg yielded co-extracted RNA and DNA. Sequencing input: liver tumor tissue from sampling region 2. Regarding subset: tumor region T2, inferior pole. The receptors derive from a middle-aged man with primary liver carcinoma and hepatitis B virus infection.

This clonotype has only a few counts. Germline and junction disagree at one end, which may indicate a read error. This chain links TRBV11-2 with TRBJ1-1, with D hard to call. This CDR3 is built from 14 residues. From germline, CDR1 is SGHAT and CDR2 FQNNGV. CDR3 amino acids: CASSLTASDTEAFF. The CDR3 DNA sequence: TGTGCCAGCAGCTTAACGGCCTCCGACACTGAGGCTTTCTTT.

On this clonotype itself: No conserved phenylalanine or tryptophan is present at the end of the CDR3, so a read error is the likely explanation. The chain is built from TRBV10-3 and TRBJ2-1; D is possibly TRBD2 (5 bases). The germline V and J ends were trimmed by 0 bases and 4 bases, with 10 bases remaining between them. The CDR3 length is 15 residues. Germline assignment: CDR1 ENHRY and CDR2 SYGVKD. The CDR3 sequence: CAISESGDRYNEQFY. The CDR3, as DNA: TGTGCCATCAGTGAGTCGGGAGACCGTTACAATGAGCAGTTCTAC.

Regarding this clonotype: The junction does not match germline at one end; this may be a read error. The CDR3 loop reads CAISQEEGGTLYF. CDR3 DNA sequence: TGCGCCATCAGCCAAGAGGAGGGGGGTACGCTGTATTTT. V gene TRBV4-3 combines with J gene TRBJ2-3; D tentatively reads TRBD1 or TRBD2 (6 bases each). CDR3 length: 13 residues. CDR1 and CDR2 from the germline V gene are LGHNA and YSLEER.

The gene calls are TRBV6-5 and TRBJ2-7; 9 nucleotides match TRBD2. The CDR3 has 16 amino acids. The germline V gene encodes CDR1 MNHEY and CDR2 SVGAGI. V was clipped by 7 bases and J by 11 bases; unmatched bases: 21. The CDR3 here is CASNLFSGSLAYGKYF. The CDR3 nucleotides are TGTGCCAGCAATCTCTTTAGCGGGAGCTTAGCCTACGGGAAGTACTTC.

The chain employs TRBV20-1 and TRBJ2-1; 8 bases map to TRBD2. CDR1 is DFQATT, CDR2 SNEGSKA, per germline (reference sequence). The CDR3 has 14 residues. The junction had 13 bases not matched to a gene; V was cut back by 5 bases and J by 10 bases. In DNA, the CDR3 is TGCAGTGCTTTAGCGGGATCTCCCTGGGGAGAGCAGTTCTTC. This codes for CSALAGSPWGEQFF.

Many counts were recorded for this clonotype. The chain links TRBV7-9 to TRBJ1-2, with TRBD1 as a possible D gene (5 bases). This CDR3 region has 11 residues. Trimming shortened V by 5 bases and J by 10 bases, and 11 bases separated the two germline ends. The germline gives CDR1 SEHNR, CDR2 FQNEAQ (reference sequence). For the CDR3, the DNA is TGTGCCAGCAGCAGAGGGACCTTCTACACCTTC. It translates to CASSRGTFYTF. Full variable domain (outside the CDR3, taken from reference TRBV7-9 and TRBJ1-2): DTGVSQNPRHKITKRGQNVTFRCDPISEHNRLYWYRQTLGQGPEFLTYFQNEAQLEKSRLLSDRFSAERPKGSFSTLEIQRTEQGDSAMYLCASSRGTFYTFGSGTRLTVV.

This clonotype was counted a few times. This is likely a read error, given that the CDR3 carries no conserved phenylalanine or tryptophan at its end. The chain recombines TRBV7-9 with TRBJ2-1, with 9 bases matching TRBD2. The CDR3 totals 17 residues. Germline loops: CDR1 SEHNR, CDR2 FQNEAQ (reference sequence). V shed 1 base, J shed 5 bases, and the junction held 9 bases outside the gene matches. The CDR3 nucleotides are TGTGCCAGCAGCTTAGACAGGACTAGCGCAGGTCACAATGAGCAGTTCCTC. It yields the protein CASSLDRTSAGHNEQFL.

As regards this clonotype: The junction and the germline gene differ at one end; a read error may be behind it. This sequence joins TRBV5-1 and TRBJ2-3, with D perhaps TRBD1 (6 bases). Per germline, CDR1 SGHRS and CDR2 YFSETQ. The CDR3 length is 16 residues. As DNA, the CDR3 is TGCACCAGCAGCTTGAACGGCAGGGGAAGCATAGATACGCAGTATTTT. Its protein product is CTSSLNGRGSIDTQYF.

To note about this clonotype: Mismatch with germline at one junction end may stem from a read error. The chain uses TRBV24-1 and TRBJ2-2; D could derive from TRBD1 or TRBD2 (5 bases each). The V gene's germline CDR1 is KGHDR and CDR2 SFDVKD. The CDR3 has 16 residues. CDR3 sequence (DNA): TGTGCCACCAGTGGTCCAGGGCGAGTTAACACCGGGGTGCTGTTTTTT. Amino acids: CATSGPGRVNTGVLFF.

For the CDR3, the DNA is TGTGCCAGCAGCCACGCCTGGGGACAGGGGAACAATGAGCAGTACTTC. Encoded protein: CASSHAWGQGNNEQYF. The rearrangement joins TRBV4-2 to TRBJ2-1, with TRBD1 matching over 10 bases. The DNA end lines up better with TRBJ2-7; the J call may be wrong. CDR1 and CDR2 from the germline V gene are LGHNA and YNFKEQ. This CDR3 is 16 amino acids long.

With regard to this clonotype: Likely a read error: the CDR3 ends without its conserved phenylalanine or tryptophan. The CDR3 reads CASSGGLAGGVEQFL. DNA for the CDR3: TGTGCCAGCAGTGGGGGATTAGCGGGAGGAGTGGAGCAGTTCTTA. The genes are TRBV6-2 or TRBV6-3 and TRBJ2-1; 10 nucleotides align to TRBD2. V dropped 5 bases and J dropped 10; count of bases not matched to a gene: 11. Germline CDR1 is MNHEY and CDR2 is SVGEGT. The CDR3 runs 15 residues.

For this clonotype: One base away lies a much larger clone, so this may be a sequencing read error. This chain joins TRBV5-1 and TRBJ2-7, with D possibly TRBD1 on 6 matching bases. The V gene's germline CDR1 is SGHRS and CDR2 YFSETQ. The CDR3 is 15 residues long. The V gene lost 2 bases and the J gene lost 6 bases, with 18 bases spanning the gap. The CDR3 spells CASSFDWTVSREQYF. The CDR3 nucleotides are TGCGCCAGCAGCTTCGACTGGACAGTGAGCCGCGAGCAGTACTTC.

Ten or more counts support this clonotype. CDR3 sequence: CASSALAGVYEQYF. Here the CDR3 DNA reads TGTGCCAGCAGTGCCCTAGCGGGAGTTTACGAGCAGTACTTC. This chain connects TRBV28 to TRBJ2-7; 10 nucleotides line up with TRBD2. J was trimmed by 4 bases and V by 5 bases; bases with no gene match: 5. Germline V gene lookup returns CDR1 MDHEN and CDR2 SYDVKM. CDR3 size: 14 residues.

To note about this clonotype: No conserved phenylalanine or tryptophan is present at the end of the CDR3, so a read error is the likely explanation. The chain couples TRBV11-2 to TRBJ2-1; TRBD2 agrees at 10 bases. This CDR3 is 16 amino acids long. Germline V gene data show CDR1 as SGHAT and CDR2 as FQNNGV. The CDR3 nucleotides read TGTGCAAGCAGCTTAGAGCTCCTAGCGGGAGTGAATGAGCAGTTCATC. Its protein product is CASSLELLAGVNEQFI.

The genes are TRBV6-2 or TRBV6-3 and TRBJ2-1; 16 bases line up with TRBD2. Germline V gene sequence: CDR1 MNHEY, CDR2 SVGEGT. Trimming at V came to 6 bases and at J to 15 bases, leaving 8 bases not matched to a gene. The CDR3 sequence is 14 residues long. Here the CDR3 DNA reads TGTGCCAGCAGCACCGGGACTAGCGGGAGGGCCGTGTTCTTC. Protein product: CASSTGTSGRAVFF.

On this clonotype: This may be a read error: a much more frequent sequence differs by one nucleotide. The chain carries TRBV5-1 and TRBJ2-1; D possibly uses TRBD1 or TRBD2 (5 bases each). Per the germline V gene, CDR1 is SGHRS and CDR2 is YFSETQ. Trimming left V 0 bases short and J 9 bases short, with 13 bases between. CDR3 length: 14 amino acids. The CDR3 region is CASSLASMGVEQFF. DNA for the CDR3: TGCGCCAGCAGCTTGGCCTCAATGGGGGTTGAGCAGTTCTTC.

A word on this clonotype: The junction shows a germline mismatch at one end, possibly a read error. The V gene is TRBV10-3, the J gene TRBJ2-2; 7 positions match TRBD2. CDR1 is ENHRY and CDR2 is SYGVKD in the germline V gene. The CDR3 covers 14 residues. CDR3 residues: CAIRERGYTGELFF. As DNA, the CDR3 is TGTGCCATCAGGGAGCGGGGCTACACCGGGGAGCTGTTCTTT.

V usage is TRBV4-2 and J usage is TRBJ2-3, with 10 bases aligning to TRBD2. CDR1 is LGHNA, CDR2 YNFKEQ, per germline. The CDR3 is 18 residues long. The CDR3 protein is CSNGQVALLAGATDTQYF. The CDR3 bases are TGTTCCAACGGCCAAGTGGCGCTTCTAGCGGGAGCGACAGATACGCAGTATTTT.

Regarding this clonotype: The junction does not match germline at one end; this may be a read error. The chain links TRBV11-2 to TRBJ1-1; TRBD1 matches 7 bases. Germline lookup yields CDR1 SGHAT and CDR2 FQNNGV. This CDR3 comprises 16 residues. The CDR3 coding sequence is TGTGCCAGCAGTCCATCCAGGGGGTTGGTGAGCACTGAAGCCTTCTTT. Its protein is CASSPSRGLVSTEAFF.

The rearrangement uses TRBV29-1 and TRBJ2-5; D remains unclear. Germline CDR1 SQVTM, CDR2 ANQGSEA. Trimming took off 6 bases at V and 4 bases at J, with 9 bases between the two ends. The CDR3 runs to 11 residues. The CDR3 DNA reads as TGCAGCGTCCAGGTGGCAGAGACCCAGTACTTC. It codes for CSVQVAETQYF.

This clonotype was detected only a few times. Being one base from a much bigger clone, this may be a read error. CDR3 residues: CACSSSGGRETQYF. In DNA, the CDR3 is TGTGCCTGCAGTTCCTCGGGGGGCAGAGAGACCCAGTACTTC. This chain joins TRBV6-5 and TRBJ2-5, with D possibly being TRBD2 (7 bases). The CDR3 consists of 14 residues. Per germline, CDR1 MNHEY and CDR2 SVGAGI.

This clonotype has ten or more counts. The DNA for the CDR3 is TGTGCCAGCGGGAGCGGGGGTGAGCAGTTCTTC. It translates to CASGSGGEQFF. The chain uses TRBV6-5 and TRBJ2-1, with TRBD2 matching 8 bases. J lost 9 bases, V lost 8 bases, and 3 bases had no gene match. This CDR3 has 11 residues. CDR1 MNHEY and CDR2 SVGAGI come from the germline V gene.

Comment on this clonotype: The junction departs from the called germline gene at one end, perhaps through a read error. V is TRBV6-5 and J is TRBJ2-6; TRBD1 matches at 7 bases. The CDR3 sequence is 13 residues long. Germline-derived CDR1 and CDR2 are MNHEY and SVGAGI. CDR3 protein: CASSHDRANVPTF. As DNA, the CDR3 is TGTGCCAGCAGCCATGACAGGGCCAATGTCCCGACTTTC.

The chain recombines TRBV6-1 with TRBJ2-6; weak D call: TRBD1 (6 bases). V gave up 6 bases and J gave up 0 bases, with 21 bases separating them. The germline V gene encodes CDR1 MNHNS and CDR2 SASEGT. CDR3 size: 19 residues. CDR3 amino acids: CASRVFQGRGRSGANVLTF. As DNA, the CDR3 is TGTGCCAGCAGGGTCTTTCAGGGCAGGGGCCGCTCTGGGGCCAACGTCCTGACTTTC.

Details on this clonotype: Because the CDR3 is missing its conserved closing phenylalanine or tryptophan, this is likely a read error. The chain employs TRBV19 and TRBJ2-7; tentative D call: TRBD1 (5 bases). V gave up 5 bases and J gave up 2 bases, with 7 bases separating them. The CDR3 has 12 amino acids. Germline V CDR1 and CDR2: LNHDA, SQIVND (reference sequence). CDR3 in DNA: TGTGCCAGTAGTCGCAGGGCCTACGAGCAGTACTTA. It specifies CASSRRAYEQYL.

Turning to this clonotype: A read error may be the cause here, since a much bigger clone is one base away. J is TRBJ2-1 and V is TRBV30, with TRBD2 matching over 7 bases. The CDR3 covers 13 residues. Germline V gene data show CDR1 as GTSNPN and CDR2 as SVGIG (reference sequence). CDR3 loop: CAWSSSGNNEHFF. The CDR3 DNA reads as TGTGCCTGGAGTTCCAGCGGGAACAATGAGCATTTCTTC.

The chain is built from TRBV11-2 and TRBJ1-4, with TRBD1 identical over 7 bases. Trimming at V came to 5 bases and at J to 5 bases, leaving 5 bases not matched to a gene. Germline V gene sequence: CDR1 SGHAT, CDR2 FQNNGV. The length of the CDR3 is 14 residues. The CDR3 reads CASSATGVNEKLFF. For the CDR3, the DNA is TGTGCCAGCAGCGCTACAGGGGTAAATGAAAAACTGTTTTTT.